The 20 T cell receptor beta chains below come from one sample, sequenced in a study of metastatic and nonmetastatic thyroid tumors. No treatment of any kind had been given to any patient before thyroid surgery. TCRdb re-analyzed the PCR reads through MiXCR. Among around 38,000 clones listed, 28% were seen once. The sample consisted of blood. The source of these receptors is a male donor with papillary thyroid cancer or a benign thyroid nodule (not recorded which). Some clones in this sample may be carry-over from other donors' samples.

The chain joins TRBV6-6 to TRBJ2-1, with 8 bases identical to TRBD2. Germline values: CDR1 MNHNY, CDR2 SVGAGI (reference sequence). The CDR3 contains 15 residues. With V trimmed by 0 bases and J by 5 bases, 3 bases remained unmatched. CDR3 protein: CASSYSTSDHNEQFF. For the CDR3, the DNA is TGTGCCAGCAGTTACTCGACTAGCGACCACAATGAGCAGTTCTTC.

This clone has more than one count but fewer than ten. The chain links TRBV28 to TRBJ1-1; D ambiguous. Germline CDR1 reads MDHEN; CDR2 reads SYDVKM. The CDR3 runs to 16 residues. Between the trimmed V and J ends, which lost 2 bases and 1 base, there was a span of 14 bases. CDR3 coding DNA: TGTGCCAGCAGTTTAAGCTCCGGGCAACCGAACACTGAAGCTTTCTTT. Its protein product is CASSLSSGQPNTEAFF.

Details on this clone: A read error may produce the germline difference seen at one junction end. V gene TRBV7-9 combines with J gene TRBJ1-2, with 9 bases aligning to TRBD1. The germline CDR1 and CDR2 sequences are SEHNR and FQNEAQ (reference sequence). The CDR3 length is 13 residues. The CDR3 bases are TGTGCCAGCAGCTCTGGGACAGGGATAGGCTACGCCTTC. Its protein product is CASSSGTGIGYAF.

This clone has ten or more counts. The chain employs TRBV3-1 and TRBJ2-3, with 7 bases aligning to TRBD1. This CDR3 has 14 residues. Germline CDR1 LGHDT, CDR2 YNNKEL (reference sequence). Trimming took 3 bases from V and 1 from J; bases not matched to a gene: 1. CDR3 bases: TGTGCCAGCAGCCAGGGGACAGGCACAGATACGCAGTATTTT. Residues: CASSQGTGTDTQYF.

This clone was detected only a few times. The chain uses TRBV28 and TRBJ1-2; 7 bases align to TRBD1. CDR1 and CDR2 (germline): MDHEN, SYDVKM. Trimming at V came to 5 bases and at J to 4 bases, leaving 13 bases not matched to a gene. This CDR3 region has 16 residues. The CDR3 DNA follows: TGTGCCAGCAGTAGCCTCGGGACAGAAATAATCTATGGCTACACCTTC. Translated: CASSSLGTEIIYGYTF.

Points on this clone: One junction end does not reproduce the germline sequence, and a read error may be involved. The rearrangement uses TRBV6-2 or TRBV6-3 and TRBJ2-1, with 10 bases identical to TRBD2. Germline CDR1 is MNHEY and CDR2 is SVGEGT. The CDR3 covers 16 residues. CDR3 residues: CASSHSSAGGHFDQFF. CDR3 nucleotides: TGTGCCAGCAGTCACTCGTCAGCGGGGGGGCACTTTGATCAGTTCTTC.

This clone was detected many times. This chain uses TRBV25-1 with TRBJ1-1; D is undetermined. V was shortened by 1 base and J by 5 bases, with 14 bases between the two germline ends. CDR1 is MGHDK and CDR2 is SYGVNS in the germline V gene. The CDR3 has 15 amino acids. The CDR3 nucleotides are TGTGCCAGCAGTGAATTTGTAGGTCGAGGGACTGAAGCTTTCTTT. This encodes CASSEFVGRGTEAFF.

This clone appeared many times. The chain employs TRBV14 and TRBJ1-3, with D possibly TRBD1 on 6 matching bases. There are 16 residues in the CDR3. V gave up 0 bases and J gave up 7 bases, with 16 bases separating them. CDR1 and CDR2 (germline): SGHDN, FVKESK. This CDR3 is CASSQEGWGGPNTIYF. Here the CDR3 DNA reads TGTGCCAGCAGCCAAGAAGGTTGGGGGGGCCCGAACACCATATATTTT.

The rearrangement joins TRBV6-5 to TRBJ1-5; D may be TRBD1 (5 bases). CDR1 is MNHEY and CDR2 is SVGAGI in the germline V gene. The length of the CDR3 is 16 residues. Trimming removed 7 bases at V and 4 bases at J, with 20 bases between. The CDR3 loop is CASISLPGTENQPQHF. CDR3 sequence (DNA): TGTGCCAGCATTTCTCTCCCCGGGACGGAAAATCAGCCCCAGCATTTT.

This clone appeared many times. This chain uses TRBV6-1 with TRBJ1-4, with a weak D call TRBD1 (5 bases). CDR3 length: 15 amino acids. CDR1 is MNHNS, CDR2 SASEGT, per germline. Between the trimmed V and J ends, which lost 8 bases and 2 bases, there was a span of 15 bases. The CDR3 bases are TGTGCCAGCGACTCTGGGTGGGGCACTAATGAAAAACTGTTTTTT. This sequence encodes CASDSGWGTNEKLFF.

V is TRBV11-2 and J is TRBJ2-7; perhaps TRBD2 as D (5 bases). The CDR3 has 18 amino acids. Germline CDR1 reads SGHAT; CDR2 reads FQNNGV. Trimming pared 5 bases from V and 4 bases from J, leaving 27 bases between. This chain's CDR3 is CASSPGPPSGRGRYEQYF. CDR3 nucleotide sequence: TGTGCCAGCAGCCCCGGGCCCCCGAGCGGCAGAGGAAGGTACGAGCAGTACTTC.

The CDR3, as DNA: TGTGCCAGCAGTTTAGAACGAAGACCCCTCCACTTT. Translated, it gives CASSLERRPLHF. The chain is built from TRBV28 and TRBJ1-6; D call uncertain. Per germline, CDR1 MDHEN and CDR2 SYDVKM. The length of the CDR3 is 12 residues. Trimming left V 2 bases short and J 12 bases short, with 8 bases between.

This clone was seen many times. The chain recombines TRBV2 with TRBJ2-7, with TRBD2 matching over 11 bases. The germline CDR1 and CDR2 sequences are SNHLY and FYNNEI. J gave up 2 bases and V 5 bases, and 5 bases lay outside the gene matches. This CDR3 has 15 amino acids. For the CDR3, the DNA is TGTGCCAGCAGTACGGGACTAGCGGAAGCCTACGAGCAGTACTTC. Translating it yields CASSTGLAEAYEQYF.

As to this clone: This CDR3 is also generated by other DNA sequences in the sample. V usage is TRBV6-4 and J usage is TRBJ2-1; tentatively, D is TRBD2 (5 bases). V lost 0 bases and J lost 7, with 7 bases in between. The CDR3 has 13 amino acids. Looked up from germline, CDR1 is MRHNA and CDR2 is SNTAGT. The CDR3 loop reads CASSDSSENEQFF. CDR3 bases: TGTGCCAGCAGTGACTCTAGCGAAAATGAGCAGTTCTTC.

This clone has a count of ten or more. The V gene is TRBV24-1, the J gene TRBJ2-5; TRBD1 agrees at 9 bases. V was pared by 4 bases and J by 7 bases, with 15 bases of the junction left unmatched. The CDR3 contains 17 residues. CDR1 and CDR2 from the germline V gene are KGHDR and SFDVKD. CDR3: CATSDTPGQGRSLTQYF. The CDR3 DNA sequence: TGTGCCACCAGTGACACCCCCGGACAGGGGAGGAGTTTGACCCAGTACTTC.

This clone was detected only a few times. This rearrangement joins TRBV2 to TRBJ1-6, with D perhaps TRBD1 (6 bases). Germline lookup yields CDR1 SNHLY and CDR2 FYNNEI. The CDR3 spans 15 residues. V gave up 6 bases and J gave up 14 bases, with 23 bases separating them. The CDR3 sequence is CASSLLDGGGSTLHF. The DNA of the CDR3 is TGTGCCAGCAGCCTTCTCGACGGGGGCGGGTCAACCCTCCACTTT.

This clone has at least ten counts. CDR3 sequence: CASSLAQGLLGNEQFF. As DNA, the CDR3 is TGTGCCAGCAGCTTGGCCCAGGGCCTCCTGGGAAATGAGCAGTTCTTC. The rearrangement uses TRBV5-5 and TRBJ2-1, with a possible D match to TRBD1 (5 bases). CDR3 length: 16 amino acids. CDR1 is SGHKS and CDR2 is YYEKEE in the germline V gene (reference sequence). V lost 0 bases and J lost 7, with 17 bases in between.

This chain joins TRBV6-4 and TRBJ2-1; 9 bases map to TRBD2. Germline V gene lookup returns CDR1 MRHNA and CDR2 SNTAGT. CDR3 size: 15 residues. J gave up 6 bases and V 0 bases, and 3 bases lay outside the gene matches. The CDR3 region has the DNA TGTGCCAGCAGTGACTCGCCTAGCGGGATCAATGAGCAGTTCTTC. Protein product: CASSDSPSGINEQFF.

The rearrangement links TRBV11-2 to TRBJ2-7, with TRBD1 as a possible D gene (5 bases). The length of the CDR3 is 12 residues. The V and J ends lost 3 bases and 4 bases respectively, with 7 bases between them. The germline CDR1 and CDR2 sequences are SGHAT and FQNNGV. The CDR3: CASSLYRYEQYF. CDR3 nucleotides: TGTGCCAGCAGCTTGTACAGGTACGAGCAGTACTTC.

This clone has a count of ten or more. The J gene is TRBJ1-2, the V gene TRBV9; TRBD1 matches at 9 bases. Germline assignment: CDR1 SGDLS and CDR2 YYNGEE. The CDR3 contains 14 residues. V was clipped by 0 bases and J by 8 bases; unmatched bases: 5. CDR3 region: CASSVGDRVEGYTF. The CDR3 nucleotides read TGTGCCAGCAGCGTAGGGGACAGGGTAGAAGGCTACACCTTC.